The 11 T cell receptor beta chains below were found in one sample sequenced in a study of T-cell reconstitution after alpha-beta-depleted transplantation in children. Construction of the TCRbeta library involved unique molecular identifiers. TCRdb independently ran MiXCR on the PCR reads; one entry per CDR3 protein. The table has some 390,000 distinct CDR3 sequences, roughly 22% seen once. This sample comprised PBMCs from the stem cell graft donor, obtained from the stem cell graft. The receptors originated from a human donor who donated a stem cell graft to a child with acute myeloid leukemia.

The chain employs TRBV12-3 or TRBV12-4 and TRBJ2-7; 9 nucleotides match TRBD1. The V segment lost 7 bases and the J segment 7 bases; nucleotides outside the gene matches: 8. There are 13 residues in the CDR3. CDR3 residues: CASNLDRGREQYF. The CDR3 coding sequence is TGTGCCAGCAATTTGGACAGGGGAAGAGAGCAGTACTTC.

The chain recombines TRBV15 with TRBJ2-4; 8 bases match TRBD1. V lost 5 bases, J lost 4 bases, and 1 base stayed unmatched. The germline V gene has CDR1 LNHNV and CDR2 YYDKDF (reference sequence). The CDR3 has 13 residues. The CDR3 here is CATSRDRKNIQYF. The CDR3 nucleotides are TGTGCCACCAGCCGGGACAGGAAAAACATTCAGTACTTC.

There are many counts of this clonotype. The rearrangement uses TRBV29-1 and TRBJ1-3; D ambiguous. Trimming pared 5 bases from V and 0 bases from J, leaving 5 bases between. The length of the CDR3 is 12 residues. The V gene's germline CDR1 is SQVTM and CDR2 ANQGSEA. CDR3 in DNA: TGCAGCGTTTACCTCTCTGGAAACACCATATATTTT. Encoded protein: CSVYLSGNTIYF.

The rearrangement uses TRBV27 and TRBJ2-7; possibly TRBD1 for D (6 bases). Trimming stripped 3 bases from V and 2 bases from J, with 14 bases between. The length of the CDR3 is 15 residues. Germline V lookup: CDR1 MNHEY, CDR2 SMNVEV (reference sequence). The CDR3: CASSLRTVGTYEQYF. DNA of the CDR3: TGTGCCAGCAGTTTGAGGACAGTGGGGACCTACGAGCAGTACTTC.

This clonotype showed up just a few times. The J gene is TRBJ2-5, the V gene TRBV12-5; D is unresolved. The CDR3 has 11 amino acids. V gave up 4 bases and J gave up 4 bases, with 4 bases separating them. In germline, CDR1 is LGHNT, CDR2 FRNRAP. CDR3 protein: CASGYLETQYF. The CDR3 nucleotides are TGTGCTAGTGGTTACCTAGAGACCCAGTACTTC. The variable domain in full, completed from reference TRBV12-5 and TRBJ2-5, reads DARVTQTPRHKVTEMGQEVTMRCQPILGHNTVFWYRQTMMQGLELLAYFRNRAPLDDSGMPKDRFSAEMPDATLATLKIQPSEPRDSAVYFCASGYLETQYFGPGTRLLVL.

The V and J genes are TRBV12-3 or TRBV12-4 and TRBJ2-1; tentatively, D is TRBD2 (6 bases). This CDR3 has 14 residues. V was cut by 5 bases and J by 5 bases, with 13 bases left in between. In DNA, the CDR3 is TGTGCCAGCAGTCCCGGGACTGGTGACAATGAGCAGTTCTTC. Its protein is CASSPGTGDNEQFF.

The J gene is TRBJ2-2, the V gene TRBV9; 14 bases map to TRBD2. Germline V gene lookup returns CDR1 SGDLS and CDR2 YYNGEE. The J segment lost 0 bases and the V segment lost 2 bases, leaving 3 bases of the junction unmatched. The CDR3 is 18 residues long. The CDR3 nucleotides are TGTGCCAGCAGCGTGAGACTAGCGGGAGGGCCGAACACCGGGGAGCTGTTTTTT. This gives the protein CASSVRLAGGPNTGELFF.

The CDR3 DNA follows: TGCAGTGCTAGAGTCTACCGGCGGGGGCCTGGGACGGCAGATACGCAGTATTTT. Protein product: CSARVYRRGPGTADTQYF. J is TRBJ2-3 and V is TRBV20-1; tentative D call: TRBD2 (7 bases). The CDR3 is 18 residues long. Germline V lookup: CDR1 DFQATT, CDR2 SNEGSKA (reference sequence). The V end was cut by 1 base, the J end by 4 bases, with 24 bases between.

This clonotype was seen a handful of times. The rearrangement uses TRBV5-1 and TRBJ2-1, with D uncertain. Germline lookup yields CDR1 SGHRS and CDR2 YFSETQ. The CDR3 is made up of 16 amino acids. V was pared by 0 bases and J by 0 bases, with 10 bases between. CDR3 residues: CASSLGLSSSYNEQFF. CDR3 DNA: TGCGCCAGCAGCTTGGGGCTCTCGAGCTCCTACAATGAGCAGTTCTTC. The full variable domain, with the rest looked up from reference TRBV5-1 and TRBJ2-1, is KAGVTQTPRYLIKTRGQQVTLSCSPISGHRSVSWYQQTPGQGLQFLFEYFSETQRNKGNFPGRFSGRQFSNSRSEMNVSTLELGDSALYLCASSLGLSSSYNEQFFGPGTRLTVL.

The V and J genes are TRBV6-1 and TRBJ2-7; tentative D call: TRBD1 (5 bases). V was shortened by 5 bases and J by 3 bases, with 8 bases between the two germline ends. CDR3 length: 12 residues. Germline assignment: CDR1 MNHNS and CDR2 SASEGT. CDR3: CASSKQVYEQYF. DNA of the CDR3: TGTGCCAGCAGTAAACAGGTCTACGAGCAGTACTTC.

This clonotype has a handful of counts. The genes are TRBV20-1 and TRBJ2-1, with D unclear. Per the germline V gene, CDR1 is DFQATT and CDR2 is SNEGSKA (reference sequence). The CDR3 spans 11 residues. V was clipped by 5 bases and J by 10 bases, with 12 bases between them. This chain's CDR3 is CSASPPREQFF. The CDR3 DNA reads TGCAGTGCTTCTCCCCCAAGAGAGCAGTTCTTC.